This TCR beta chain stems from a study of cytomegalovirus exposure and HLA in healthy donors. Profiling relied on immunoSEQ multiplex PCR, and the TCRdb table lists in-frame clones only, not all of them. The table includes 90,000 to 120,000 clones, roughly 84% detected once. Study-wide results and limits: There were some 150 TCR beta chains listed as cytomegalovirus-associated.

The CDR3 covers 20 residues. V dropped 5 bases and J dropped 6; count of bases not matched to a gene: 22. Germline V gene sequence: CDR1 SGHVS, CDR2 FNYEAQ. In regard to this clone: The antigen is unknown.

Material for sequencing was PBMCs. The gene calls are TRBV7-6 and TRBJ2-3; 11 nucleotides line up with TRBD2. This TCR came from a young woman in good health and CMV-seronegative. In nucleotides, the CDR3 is TGTGCCAGCAGCGTCGCATTGCCCGGGACTAGCGGAAGGACAGCGGATACGCAGTATTTT. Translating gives CASSVALPGTSGRTADTQYF.